This TCR beta chain was recovered during a study of blood T cell repertoires in COVID-19. Study-level background: T cells, B-cell-depleted T cells, or PBMCs provided the cDNA or gDNA that served as material.

Across roughly 25 US areas, participants ranged in age from roughly 18 to 95 years. Clinical history as reported by participants underpinned cohort assignment. J gave up 3 bases and V 4 bases, and 4 bases lay outside the gene matches. CDR3 length: 15 amino acids. CDR1 and CDR2 (germline): SGDLS, YYNGEE. Original processing notes: Amplified reference gene primers provided the basis for estimating nucleated cell counts. Clones were read by immunoSEQ multiplex PCR, and TCRdb kept only the in-frame ones, dropping some. The V and J calls and clone size were taken over from that table, and D and trimming were inferred from the DNA. Here the sample spans under 200,000 clones, 82% being singletons.

The V call is TRBV9, the J call TRBJ2-2; 9 nucleotides align to TRBD1. The sequencing sample was made of PBMCs or T cells enriched from blood (not recorded which). This TCR derives from an older woman with acute COVID-19. The CDR3 region has the DNA TGTGCCAGCAGCCCTGGACAGGGGTACACCGGGGAGCTGTTTTTT. It specifies CASSPGQGYTGELFF.